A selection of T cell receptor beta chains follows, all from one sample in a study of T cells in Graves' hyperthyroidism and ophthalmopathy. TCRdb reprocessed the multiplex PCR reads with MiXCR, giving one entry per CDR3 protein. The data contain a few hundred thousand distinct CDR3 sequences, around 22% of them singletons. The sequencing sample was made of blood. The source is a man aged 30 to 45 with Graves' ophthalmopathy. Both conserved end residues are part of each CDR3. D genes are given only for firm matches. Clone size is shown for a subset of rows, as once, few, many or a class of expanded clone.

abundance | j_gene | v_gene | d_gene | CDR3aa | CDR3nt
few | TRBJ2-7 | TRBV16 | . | CASSPLGGYEQYF | TGTGCCAGCAGCCCCCTAGGGGGCTACGAGCAGTACTTC
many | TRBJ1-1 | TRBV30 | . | CASAATNTEAFF | TGTGCCTCGGCAGCTACTAACACTGAAGCTTTCTTT
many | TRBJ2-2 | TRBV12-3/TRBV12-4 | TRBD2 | CASSPHSGRARGELFF | TGTGCCAGCAGTCCCCATAGCGGGAGGGCTAGGGGGGAGCTGTTTTTT
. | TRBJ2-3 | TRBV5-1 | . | CASRVQTYTDTQYF | TGCGCCAGCAGGGTCCAGACATACACAGATACGCAGTATTTT
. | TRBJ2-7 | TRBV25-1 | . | CASSENRGWDEQYF | TGTGCCAGCAGTGAAAATCGGGGGTGGGACGAGCAGTACTTC
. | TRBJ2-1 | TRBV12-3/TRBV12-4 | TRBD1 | CASSPEGQAFNEQFF | TGTGCCAGCAGCCCGGAGGGACAGGCCTTTAATGAGCAGTTCTTC
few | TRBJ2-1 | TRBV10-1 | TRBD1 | CASSHFGPSGTGQFNEQFF | TGCGCCAGCAGCCATTTCGGACCATCCGGGACAGGGCAGTTCAATGAGCAGTTCTTC
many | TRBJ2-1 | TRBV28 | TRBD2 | CASSNRGYDRTSGNRNEQFF | TGTGCCAGCAGTAACAGGGGCTACGATCGTACTAGCGGGAATAGGAATGAGCAGTTCTTC
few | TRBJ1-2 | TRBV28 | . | CASSLSAGAGYGYTF | TGTGCCAGCAGTTTGTCAGCAGGGGCCGGCTATGGCTACACCTTC
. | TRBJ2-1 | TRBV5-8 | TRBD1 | CASSFISTSGTGYSEQFF | TGTGCCAGCAGCTTTATTTCCACTTCCGGGACAGGGTATAGTGAGCAGTTCTTC
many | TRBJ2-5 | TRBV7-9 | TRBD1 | CASSFATGVGETQYF | TGTGCCAGCAGCTTCGCGACAGGGGTAGGAGAGACCCAGTACTTC
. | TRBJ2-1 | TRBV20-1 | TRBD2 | CSARAGLAVSNEQFF | TGCAGTGCTAGGGCGGGACTAGCGGTCTCCAATGAGCAGTTCTTC
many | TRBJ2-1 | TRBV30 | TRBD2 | CAWSRRVAGDYNEQFF | TGTGCCTGGAGTCGGAGGGTAGCGGGCGATTACAATGAGCAGTTCTTC
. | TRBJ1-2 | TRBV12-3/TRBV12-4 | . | CASREAGQYYGYTF | TGTGCCAGCCGTGAGGCAGGGCAATACTATGGCTACACCTTC
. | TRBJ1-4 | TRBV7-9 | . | CASSLQSFEKLFF | TGTGCCAGCAGCTTACAGTCCTTTGAAAAACTGTTTTTT
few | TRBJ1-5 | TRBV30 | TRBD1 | CAWRATGGGNQPQHF | TGTGCCTGGAGGGCTACAGGGGGCGGCAATCAGCCCCAGCATTTT
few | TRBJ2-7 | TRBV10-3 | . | CAISEPGTGTYEQYF | TGTGCCATCAGTGAGCCGGGGACGGGAACCTACGAGCAGTACTTC
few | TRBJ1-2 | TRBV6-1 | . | CASSETLRVAGYTF | TGTGCCAGCAGTGAGACTCTCCGGGTCGCGGGCTACACCTTC
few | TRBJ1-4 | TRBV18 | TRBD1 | CASSLPGQLTTNEKLFF | TGTGCCAGCTCACTCCCGGGACAGCTTACAACTAATGAAAAACTGTTTTTT
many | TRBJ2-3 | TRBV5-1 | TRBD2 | CASSLTTSGADTQYF | TGCGCCAGCAGCCTAACTACTAGCGGTGCAGATACGCAGTATTTT
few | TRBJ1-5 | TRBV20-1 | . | CSALYGTITFNQPQHF | TGCAGTGCTTTATACGGGACAATTACCTTCAATCAGCCCCAGCATTTT
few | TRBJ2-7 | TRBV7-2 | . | CASSLVAGTRLTYEQYF | TGTGCCAGCAGCTTAGTCGCCGGCACCAGATTAACCTACGAGCAGTACTTC
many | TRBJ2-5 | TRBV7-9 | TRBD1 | CASSPTGATQETQYF | TGTGCCAGCAGCCCAACAGGGGCGACCCAAGAGACCCAGTACTTC
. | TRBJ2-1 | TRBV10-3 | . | CAIMSVGEQFF | TGTGCCATCATGAGCGTTGGGGAGCAGTTCTTC
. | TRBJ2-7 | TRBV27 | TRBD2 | CASSPSNGRWVGEQYF | TGTGCCAGCAGTCCCTCTAACGGGAGGTGGGTGGGCGAGCAGTACTTC
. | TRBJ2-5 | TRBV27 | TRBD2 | CASSSGLAGERETQYF | TGTGCCAGCAGTTCGGGACTAGCGGGAGAGAGAGAGACCCAGTACTTC
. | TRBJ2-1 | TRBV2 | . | CASRLINYNEQFF | TGTGCCAGCAGATTAATAAACTACAATGAGCAGTTCTTC
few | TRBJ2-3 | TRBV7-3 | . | CASSLSQADTQYF | TGTGCCAGCAGCTTAAGCCAGGCAGATACGCAGTATTTT
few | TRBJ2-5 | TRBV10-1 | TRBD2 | CASSESWEGRQETQYF | TGCGCCAGCAGTGAGTCGTGGGAGGGCCGGCAAGAGACCCAGTACTTC
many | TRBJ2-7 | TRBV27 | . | CASSLSIPGPGNYEQYF | TGTGCCAGCAGTTTATCCATTCCGGGACCAGGAAACTACGAGCAGTACTTC
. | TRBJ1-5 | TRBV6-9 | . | CASSPSGNQPQHF | TGCGCCAGCAGTCCTTCAGGGAATCAGCCCCAGCATTTT
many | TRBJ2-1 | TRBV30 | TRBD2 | CAWGLRLAGYNEQFF | TGTGCCTGGGGGCTCAGACTAGCAGGATACAATGAGCAGTTCTTC
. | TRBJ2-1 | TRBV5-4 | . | CASSEGRGRGSYNEQFF | TGTGCCAGCAGCGAGGGGCGGGGGCGCGGGTCCTACAATGAGCAGTTCTTC
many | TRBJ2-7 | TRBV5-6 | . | CASSSGPNSYEQYF | TGTGCCAGCAGCTCGGGACCAAACTCCTACGAGCAGTACTTC
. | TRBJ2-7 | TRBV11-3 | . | CASSPLGHRDYEQYF | TGTGCCAGCAGCCCTTTGGGCCATCGGGATTACGAGCAGTACTTC
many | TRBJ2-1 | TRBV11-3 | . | CASSLGSRPPNNEQFF | TGTGCCAGCAGCTTAGGGTCCCGACCCCCGAACAATGAGCAGTTCTTC
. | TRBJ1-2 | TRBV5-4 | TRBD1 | CASSPRGRGGGYTF | TGTGCCAGCAGCCCTCGGGGCAGGGGGGGAGGCTACACCTTC
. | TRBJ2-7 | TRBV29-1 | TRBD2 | CSVDGGLLPYEQYF | TGCAGCGTTGATGGGGGACTACTTCCCTACGAGCAGTACTTC
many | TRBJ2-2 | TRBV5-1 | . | CASRQPNTGELFF | TGCGCCAGCAGACAGCCGAACACCGGGGAGCTGTTTTTT
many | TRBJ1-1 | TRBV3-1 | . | CASSLTGGRRNTEAFF | TGTGCCAGCAGCCTGACAGGAGGACGGCGGAACACTGAAGCTTTCTTT
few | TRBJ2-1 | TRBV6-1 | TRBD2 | CASREGLTNEQFF | TGTGCCAGCCGGGAGGGCCTAACGAATGAGCAGTTCTTC
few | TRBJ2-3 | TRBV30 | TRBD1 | CAWSKGQGTDTQYF | TGTGCCTGGAGTAAGGGACAGGGAACAGATACGCAGTATTTT
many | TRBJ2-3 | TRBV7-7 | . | CASSSGEENTQYF | TGTGCTAGCAGCTCGGGAGAGGAAAATACGCAGTATTTT
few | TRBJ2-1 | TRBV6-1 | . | CASTPPAGSYNEQFF | TGTGCCAGCACCCCGCCAGCAGGGTCCTACAATGAGCAGTTCTTC
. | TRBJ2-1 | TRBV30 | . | CAWSVFWGAGPAGNEQFF | TGTGCCTGGAGTGTATTTTGGGGGGCTGGACCGGCGGGCAATGAGCAGTTCTTC
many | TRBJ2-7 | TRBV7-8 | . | CASSLGFSYEQYF | TGTGCCAGCAGCTTAGGATTCTCCTACGAGCAGTACTTC
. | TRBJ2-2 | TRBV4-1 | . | CASSQPKNPEDTGELFF | TGCGCCAGCAGCCAACCTAAAAATCCGGAGGACACCGGGGAGCTGTTTTTT
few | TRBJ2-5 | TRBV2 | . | CASGTYQETQYF | TGTGCCAGCGGAACGTATCAAGAGACCCAGTACTTC
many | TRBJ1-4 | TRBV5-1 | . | CASSPSVRAYNEKLFF | TGCGCCAGCAGCCCATCCGTCCGGGCCTATAATGAAAAACTGTTTTTT
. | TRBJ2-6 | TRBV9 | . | CASSFADTGANVLTF | TGTGCCAGCAGTTTTGCGGACACTGGGGCCAACGTCCTGACTTTC
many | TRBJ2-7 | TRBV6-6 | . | CASSYRGRSTYEQYF | TGTGCCAGCAGTTACCGGGGACGCTCGACCTACGAGCAGTACTTC
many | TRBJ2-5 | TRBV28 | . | CASSSPVSRKETQYF | TGTGCCAGCAGTTCTCCCGTATCGAGAAAGGAGACCCAGTACTTC
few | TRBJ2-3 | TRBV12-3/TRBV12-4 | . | CASSLSASTQYF | TGTGCCAGCAGTTTATCGGCGTCTACGCAGTATTTT
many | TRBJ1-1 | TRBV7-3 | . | CASSLETTTEAFF | TGTGCCAGCAGCTTAGAGACAACGACTGAAGCTTTCTTT
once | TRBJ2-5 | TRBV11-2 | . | CASSLVGQTQYF | TGTGCCAGCAGCTTAGTGGGGCAGACCCAGTACTTC
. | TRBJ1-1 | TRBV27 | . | CASSLGAVPNTEAFF | TGTGCCAGCAGTTTAGGTGCGGTACCGAACACTGAAGCTTTCTTT
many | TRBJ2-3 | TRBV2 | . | CASTKEAGEAQYF | TGTGCCAGCACCAAAGAGGCCGGGGAGGCGCAGTATTTT
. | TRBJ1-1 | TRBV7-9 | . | CASSAGENTEAFF | TGTGCCAGCAGCGCGGGGGAGAACACTGAAGCTTTCTTT
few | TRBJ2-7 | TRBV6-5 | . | CASSYSQGRGGEQYF | TGTGCCAGCAGTTACTCGCAAGGCAGGGGGGGGGAGCAGTACTTC